This T cell receptor (beta chain) was sequenced during a study of vaccination and CD4 T cells after COVID-19 (dated by TCRdb to 2022 to 2024). A note on the overall study: Every convalescent patient had a positive nasal swab PCR test for SARS-CoV-2, with mild disease in 9 or 10 patients and severe disease in one. Six males and four females were included in the convalescent cohort, with two Hispanic individuals, seven Caucasians, two Asians and one multiracial person represented. Each participant got two doses of either the Pfizer-BioNTech BNT162b2 vaccine (n=8) or the Moderna mRNA-1273 vaccine (n=2). Post-COVID blood samples were collected from convalescent patients a median of around 100 days after diagnosis, with a range of about 30 to 180 days. Post-vaccine blood samples were collected a median of about 11 weeks after the second vaccine dose, ranging from roughly 13 to 250 days. Overlapping spike peptide pools from SARS-CoV-2 and from the common cold coronaviruses HCoV-NL63, HCoV-OC43 and HCoV-229E were used as culture stimuli. In control cultures, a CEFX viral epitope pool was used as positive control, an HIV-1 Nef peptide pool was used as negative control, or no peptide was added. The spike-specific CD4+ TCR repertoire was compared before and after mRNA vaccination in approximately ten COVID-19 convalescent patients and a handful of infection-naive healthy vaccine recipients.

Receptor amplification or capture employed PCR. At the Johns Hopkins FTIC core, DNA from the cultured CD4+ T cells underwent TCR sequencing with the Oncomine TCR Beta short-read assay. The QIAamp micro DNA kit was used to extract genomic DNA from the cultured CD4+ T cells. Oncomine TCR Beta libraries from cultured CD4+ T cells were pooled with unique dual indexes and sequenced on an Illumina iSeq 100. Regarding the original processing steps: Non-productive sequences were removed, and CDR3s that did not start with C, did not end with F or W, or were shorter than 7 amino acids were discarded. The MANAFEST web application was used to identify antigen-specific clonotypes by comparing peptide-stimulated wells against reference wells and other culture wells. For a clone to be called positive, the clone needed an FDR below 0.05, an odds ratio above 5, and a productive frequency above 0.1% in at least two of three replicate wells. A clonotype counted as cross-reactive if it showed significant expansion both in the SARS-CoV-2 spike wells and in at least one common cold coronavirus spike condition. Using R version 3.6.1, CDR3 homology was evaluated through Levenshtein distances (stringdist) along with unrooted phylogenetic trees (ape). TCRdb ran its own pipeline on the public reads, namely fastp trimming at Q25 and MiXCR clone calling, and kept in-frame beta chains. Identical CDR3 proteins give one entry, which carries the most common genes and DNA. These V and J calls are TCRdb output, not the study's own analysis. This sample lists under 15,000 distinct CDR3 sequences; approximately 58% were detected once. The ten largest clones represent around 13% of the sample.

Paper-wide results and their limitations: The study included relatively few convalescent patients and did not analyze early timepoints after natural infection. An increase in the median number of SARS-CoV-2-reactive clonotypes from around 20 after infection to roughly 38 after vaccination was observed, but the change was not found to be significant. Of the vaccine-specific clones in convalescent patients, 304 of 307, or nearly all, reacted only to SARS-CoV-2 spike and did not cross-react with common cold coronaviruses. Among convalescent patients, a median around 89% of the SARS-CoV-2-reactive clones seen after vaccination appeared only after vaccination, which suggests priming specific to the vaccine.

As for this clonotype: Its target antigen remains unknown. Base qualities are not at hand, and no much larger clone is one base apart.

The CDR3 spans 16 residues, from the cysteine through the phenylalanine. Only the CDR3 DNA stays, 48 bases, in frame from base 1. In the germline V gene, CDR1 corresponds to MNHNS and CDR2 to SASEGT. V loses 8 bases, J loses 5 bases, and the germline ends lie 25 bases apart. According to the study, the label for this sample's treatment or condition signals: roughly nine-day PBMC culture with coronavirus spike peptide pools or control peptides (ViraFEST assay). The ViraFEST assay, used in the study, expanded antigen-specific T cells with peptide pools and then identified the expanded clonotypes through TCR sequencing. Positive SARS-CoV-2 PCR tests in the convalescent patients dated from March to December 2020, before Alpha, Beta and Delta variants emerged in the United States. PBMCs were cultured at fewer than 2.5 million per well in IMDM supplemented with about 5% human AB serum and about 10 IU/ml IL-2, with approximately 9.2 ug/ml peptide pools added. Half of the culture medium was replaced with fresh IL-2-containing medium on days 3 and 7. Once the cells had been in culture for 9 to 10 days, the EasySep CD4+ T cell isolation kit was used to isolate CD4+ T cells by negative selection. Ficoll-Paque Plus gradient centrifugation was used to isolate PBMCs from whole blood, and the isolated PBMCs were then either used fresh or cryopreserved at -140C. Culture conditions were generally each tested in triplicate wells.

The sequencing input was CD4+ T cells from blood, cultured in vitro. The TCR comes from a human donor who had recovered from COVID-19. This chain is built from TRBV6-1 and TRBJ2-7, with the D call tentatively TRBD1 or TRBD2, each fitting 5 bases. CDR3 region: CASVPPGQGRRHEQYF. The base sequence is TGTGCCAGCGTTCCCCCGGGGCAGGGACGGCGTCACGAGCAGTACTTC.